Presented here are 21 T cell receptor beta chains from one specimen sequenced in a study of blood T cell repertoires in COVID-19. This table comes from immunoSEQ multiplex PCR, and its TCRdb copy is limited to in-frame clones, with some not included. The table records 300,000 or so clones, around 83% of them present only once. Material for sequencing was peripheral blood. The receptors derive from a woman aged 45-65 years with acute or convalescent COVID-19.

The V and J genes are TRBV6-6 and TRBJ2-1; weak D call: TRBD1 (6 bases). V was cut by 5 bases and J by 8 bases, with 10 bases left in between. The CDR3 extends over 12 amino acids. The germline V gene encodes CDR1 MNHNY and CDR2 SVGAGI (reference sequence). Here the CDR3 reads CASSVGGDEQFF. CDR3 nucleotide sequence: TGTGCCAGCAGTGTAGGGGGAGATGAGCAGTTCTTC.

This sequence joins TRBV18 and TRBJ1-2, with 9 bases identical to TRBD1. CDR3 length: 16 residues. V was clipped by 4 bases and J by 6 bases; unmatched bases: 12. Germline V CDR1 and CDR2: KGHSH, LQKENI. CDR3 sequence reads: CASSLQTGTGQHGYTF. As DNA, the CDR3 is TGTGCCAGCTCACTTCAGACCGGGACAGGGCAGCATGGCTACACCTTC.

The CDR3 nucleotides are TGTGCCAGCAGTGACGGAGGCCCCCAAGAGACCCAGTACTTC. The encoded protein is CASSDGGPQETQYF. This chain connects TRBV6-1 to TRBJ2-5; D possibly corresponds to TRBD2 (5 bases). The CDR3 contains 14 residues. Germline CDR1 reads MNHNS; CDR2 reads SASEGT. Trimming pared 3 bases from V and 1 base from J, leaving 9 bases between.

V usage is TRBV5-4 and J usage is TRBJ2-7, with 7 bases lining up with TRBD1. Germline CDR1 is SGHNT and CDR2 is YYREEE (reference sequence). After removal of 4 bases from V and 0 bases from J, the junction contained 4 bases not matched to a gene. CDR3 size: 14 residues. The CDR3 loop is CASSKGQNSYEQYV. DNA of the CDR3: TGTGCCAGCAGCAAGGGACAGAACTCCTACGAGCAGTACGTC.

The chain couples TRBV11-2 to TRBJ1-4, with 8 bases aligning to TRBD1. The CDR3 spans 15 residues. V shed 5 bases, J shed 7 bases, and the junction held 9 bases outside the gene matches. The V gene's germline CDR1 is SGHAT and CDR2 FQNNGV. The DNA for the CDR3 is TGTGCCAGCAGCGCAACCGGGACAGGCACTGAAAAACTGTTTTTT. It yields the protein CASSATGTGTEKLFF.

The chain recombines TRBV21-1 with TRBJ1-5. TRBV21-1 is a listed pseudogene. The CDR3 runs 16 residues. CDR3 amino acids: CASSKALGRGGQPQHF. CDR3 coding DNA: TGTGCCAGCAGCAAAGCGCTCGGCAGGGGAGGGCAGCCCCAGCATTTT.

This clone was seen a few times. This chain uses TRBV5-4 with TRBJ1-3; maybe TRBD1 (6 bases). Germline CDR1 and CDR2: SGHNT and YYREEE (reference sequence). Trimming removed 5 bases at V and 0 bases at J, with 12 bases between. The CDR3 is made up of 15 amino acids. The CDR3 sequence: CASRSQGGSGNTIYF. The CDR3 bases are TGTGCCAGCAGATCACAGGGTGGCTCTGGAAACACCATATATTTT. Full variable domain (outside the CDR3, taken from reference TRBV5-4 and TRBJ1-3): ETGVTQSPTHLIKTRGQQVTLRCSSQSGHNTVSWYQQALGQGPQFIFQYYREEENGRGNFPPRFSGLQFPNYSSELNVNALELDDSALYLCASRSQGGSGNTIYFGEGSWLTVV.

This sequence joins TRBV3-1 (or the pseudogene TRBV3-2) and TRBJ2-1; perhaps TRBD2 as D (6 bases). The ends were cut back, 4 bases at V and 9 bases at J, with 16 bases in the middle. The CDR3 spans 14 residues. Germline-derived CDR1 and CDR2 are LGHDT and YNNKEL (reference sequence). The CDR3 nucleotides read TGTGCCAGCAGCCCCAGTTCAGCAGCGGGTGAGCAGTTCTTC. It is translated as CASSPSSAAGEQFF.

V gene TRBV6-2 or TRBV6-3 combines with J gene TRBJ2-7, with 8 bases identical to TRBD1. The CDR3 sequence is 19 residues long. V was clipped by 2 bases and J by 2 bases; unmatched bases: 17. Germline CDR1 reads MNHEY; CDR2 reads SVGEGT. The CDR3 sequence: CASSYAQGAPRTDPYEQYF. DNA of the CDR3: TGTGCCAGCAGTTACGCTCAGGGGGCGCCCAGGACAGACCCCTACGAGCAGTACTTC.

The genes are TRBV5-1 and TRBJ1-3, with TRBD1 matching over 9 bases. The CDR3 runs to 16 residues. The germline gives CDR1 SGHRS, CDR2 YFSETQ. J lost 3 bases, V lost 0 bases, and 4 bases had no gene match. CDR3 residues: CASSLGGQGNGNTIYF. DNA for the CDR3: TGCGCCAGCAGCTTGGGGGGACAGGGCAATGGAAACACCATATATTTT.

J is TRBJ2-1 and V is TRBV23-1, with TRBD2 as a possible D gene (5 bases). TRBV23-1 is labeled an ORF, and its function is uncertain. V was cut by 4 bases and J by 0 bases, with 19 bases left in between. The CDR3 sequence is 18 residues long. In DNA, the CDR3 is TGCGCCAGCAGTCTAGGGCCGAGGGTCGAACCCTCCTACAATGAGCAGTTCTTC. It translates to CASSLGPRVEPSYNEQFF.

The rearrangement links TRBV3-1 (or the pseudogene TRBV3-2) to TRBJ2-5; D uncertain. This CDR3 contains 13 residues. V shed 4 bases and J shed 2 bases, with 8 bases lying between them. The germline V gene has CDR1 LGHDT and CDR2 YNNKEL (reference sequence). This CDR3 is CASSPTGQETQYF. As DNA, the CDR3 is TGTGCCAGCAGCCCGACTGGACAAGAGACCCAGTACTTC.

The rearrangement uses TRBV2 and TRBJ1-2; 9 bases are shared with TRBD1. The germline V gene encodes CDR1 SNHLY and CDR2 FYNNEI. This CDR3 has 13 residues. V shed 6 bases and J 7 bases; nucleotides not matched to a gene: 6. In DNA form, the CDR3 reads TGTGCCAGCAGCCCCGGGACAGGGATTGGCTACACCTTC. It codes for CASSPGTGIGYTF. Based on the CDR3 plus reference TRBV2 and TRBJ1-2, the full variable domain is EPEVTQTPSHQVTQMGQEVILRCVPISNHLYFYWYRQILGQKVEFLVSFYNNEISEKSEIFDDQFSVERPDGSNFTLKIRSTKLEDSAMYFCASSPGTGIGYTFGSGTRLTVV.

The V and J genes are TRBV29-1 and TRBJ1-2, with 7 bases fitting TRBD1. Germline CDR1 and CDR2: SQVTM and ANQGSEA. V was pared by 7 bases and J by 8 bases, with 7 bases of the junction left unmatched. The CDR3 length is 11 residues. The CDR3, as DNA: TGCAGCGCCGAGGGGGCAAGAGGCTACACCTTC. Encoded protein: CSAEGARGYTF.

V gene TRBV5-1 combines with J gene TRBJ2-1, with D maybe TRBD2 (6 bases). CDR1 is SGHRS and CDR2 is YFSETQ in the germline V gene. V lost 6 bases and J 5 bases, leaving 12 bases between the germline ends. The CDR3 extends over 13 amino acids. The CDR3 bases are TGCGCCAGCATCAAATCGGGGGACAATGAGCAGTTCTTC. Translating gives CASIKSGDNEQFF.

The chain links TRBV5-4 to TRBJ1-2; 8 positions agree with TRBD1. The CDR3 loop spans 15 amino acids. The germline V gene has CDR1 SGHNT and CDR2 YYREEE (reference sequence). V was pared by 0 bases and J by 3 bases, with 4 bases of the junction left unmatched. The CDR3 spells CASSLVPGGYYGYTF. As DNA, the CDR3 is TGTGCCAGCAGCTTGGTCCCAGGGGGCTACTATGGCTACACCTTC.

The chain joins TRBV3-1 (or the pseudogene TRBV3-2) to TRBJ1-6; D uncertain. The germline gives CDR1 LGHDT, CDR2 YNNKEL (reference sequence). This CDR3 comprises 15 residues. V lost 1 base, J lost 8 bases, and 12 bases lay in between. DNA for the CDR3: TGTGCCAGCAGCCAAGGGGTAGACGGGGATTCACCCCTCCACTTT. Translated: CASSQGVDGDSPLHF.

This chain uses TRBV7-9 with TRBJ2-1; 12 bases map to TRBD2. J lost 1 base, V lost 7 bases, and 8 bases had no gene match. The germline V gene encodes CDR1 SEHNR and CDR2 FQNEAQ (reference sequence). The CDR3 has 17 amino acids. This chain's CDR3 is CASTPTSGSPSYNEQFF. The CDR3 region has the DNA TGTGCCAGCACCCCGACTAGCGGGAGCCCATCCTACAATGAGCAGTTCTTC.

This chain links TRBV10-1 with TRBJ2-5, with 8 nucleotides matching TRBD2. V lost 3 bases, J lost 5 bases, and 5 bases stayed unmatched. The length of the CDR3 is 14 residues. CDR1 WNHNN and CDR2 SYGVQD come from the germline V gene (reference sequence). This CDR3 is CASSERGGLETQYF. The CDR3 DNA is TGCGCCAGCAGTGAACGGGGGGGCTTGGAGACCCAGTACTTC.

V and J are TRBV5-1 and TRBJ1-2; tentatively, D is TRBD1 (6 bases). The CDR3 is 11 residues long. Trimming stripped 5 bases from V and 8 bases from J, with 10 bases between. CDR1 and CDR2 (germline): SGHRS, YFSETQ. CDR3 DNA sequence: TGCGCCAGCAGAAACGGACAGGGCTACACCTTC. Protein product: CASRNGQGYTF.

V is TRBV2 and J is TRBJ1-1, with 8 bases identical to TRBD1. Germline V gene sequence: CDR1 SNHLY, CDR2 FYNNEI. Unmatched junction bases numbered 10, after V lost 6 bases and J lost 10 bases. The CDR3 is 13 residues long. The CDR3 sequence: CASRALQGARAFF. The CDR3 coding sequence is TGTGCCAGCAGGGCCCTCCAGGGGGCGCGAGCTTTCTTT.